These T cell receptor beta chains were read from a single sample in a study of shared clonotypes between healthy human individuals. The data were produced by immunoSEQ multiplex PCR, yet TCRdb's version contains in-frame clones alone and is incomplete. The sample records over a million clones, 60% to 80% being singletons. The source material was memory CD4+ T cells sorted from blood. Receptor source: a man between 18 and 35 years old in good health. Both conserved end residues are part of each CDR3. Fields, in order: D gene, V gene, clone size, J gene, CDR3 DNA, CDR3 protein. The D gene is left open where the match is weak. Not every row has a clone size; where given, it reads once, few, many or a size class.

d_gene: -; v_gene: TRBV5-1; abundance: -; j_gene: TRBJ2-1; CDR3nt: TGCGCCAGCAGGGAGGTAGCGGACTACAATGAGCAGTTCTTC; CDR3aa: CASREVADYNEQFF
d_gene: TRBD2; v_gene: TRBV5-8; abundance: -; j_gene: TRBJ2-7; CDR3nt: TGTGCCAGCAGCTCACCGGGACTAGCCCCCGAGCAGTACTTC; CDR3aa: CASSSPGLAPEQYF
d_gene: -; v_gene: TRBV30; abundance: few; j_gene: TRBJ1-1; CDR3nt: TGTGCCTGGAGTGTACGAGGAGATGAAGCTTTCTTT; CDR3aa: CAWSVRGDEAFF
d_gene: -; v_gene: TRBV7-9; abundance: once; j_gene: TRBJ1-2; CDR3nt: TGTGCCAGCAGCTTAGTACGGGGACCCTTCGGTGGCTACACCTTC; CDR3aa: CASSLVRGPFGGYTF
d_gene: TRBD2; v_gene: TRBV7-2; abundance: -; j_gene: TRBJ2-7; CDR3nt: TGTGCCACCCGGAGCGGGCCCACGACTACTGCCGGGGGGGAGCAGTACTTC; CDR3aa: CATRSGPTTTAGGEQYF
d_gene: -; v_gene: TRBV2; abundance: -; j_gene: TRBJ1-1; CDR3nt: TGTGCCAGGGCACAGGGTATGAACACTGAAGCTTTCTTT; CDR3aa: CARAQGMNTEAFF
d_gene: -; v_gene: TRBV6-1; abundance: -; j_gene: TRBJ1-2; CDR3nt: TGTGCCAGCAGTGAAAGGCTGGGCTACACCTTC; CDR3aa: CASSERLGYTF
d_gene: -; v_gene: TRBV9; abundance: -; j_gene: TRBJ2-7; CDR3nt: TGTGCCAGCAGCGTAGCACCAGACTACTACGAGCAGTACTTC; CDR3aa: CASSVAPDYYEQYF
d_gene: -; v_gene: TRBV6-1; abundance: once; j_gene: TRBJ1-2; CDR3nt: TGTGCCAGCAGTGGCGCCCGCACAATAAAATATGGCTACACCTTC; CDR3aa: CASSGARTIKYGYTF
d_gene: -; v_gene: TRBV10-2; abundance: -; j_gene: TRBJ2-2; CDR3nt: TGCGCCAGCAGGCTCCCAGGGACCGGGGAGCTGTTTTTT; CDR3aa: CASRLPGTGELFF
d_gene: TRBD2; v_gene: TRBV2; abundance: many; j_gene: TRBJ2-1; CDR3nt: TGTGCCAGCAGTGAACACGGGGGGGCGGTCAATGAGCAGTTCTTC; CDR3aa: CASSEHGGAVNEQFF
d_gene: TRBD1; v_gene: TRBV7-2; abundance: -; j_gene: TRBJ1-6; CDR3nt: TGTGCCAGCAGCACCGGGACAGCCTCACCCCTCCACTTT; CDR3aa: CASSTGTASPLHF
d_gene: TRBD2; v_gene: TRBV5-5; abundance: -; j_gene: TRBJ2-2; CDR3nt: TGTGCCAGCAGCCCCCCAGGTAAGGGCGGGAGGGCGGTCACCGGGGAGCTGTTTTTT; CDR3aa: CASSPPGKGGRAVTGELFF
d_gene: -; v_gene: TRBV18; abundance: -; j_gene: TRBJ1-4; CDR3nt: TGTGCCAGCTCTCAGGGCGAAAATGAAAAACTGTTTTTT; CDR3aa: CASSQGENEKLFF
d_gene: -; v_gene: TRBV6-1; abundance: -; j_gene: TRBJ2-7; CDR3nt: TGTGCCAGTACTCCCGGGACAAAACCCTACGAGCAGTACTTC; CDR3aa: CASTPGTKPYEQYF
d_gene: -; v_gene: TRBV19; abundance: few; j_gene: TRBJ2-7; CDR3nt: TGTGCCAGTAGTTCCGAGGGGATCTACGAGCAGTACTTC; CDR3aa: CASSSEGIYEQYF
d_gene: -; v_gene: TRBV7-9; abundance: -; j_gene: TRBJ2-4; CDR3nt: TGTGCCAGCACCCCGCTTGGATTCGAAGCCAAAAACATTCAGTACTTC; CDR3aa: CASTPLGFEAKNIQYF
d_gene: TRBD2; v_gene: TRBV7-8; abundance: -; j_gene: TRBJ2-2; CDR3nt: TGTGCCAGCAGGTTACCGGGACTAGGGAGTCGCGGGGAGCTGTTTTTT; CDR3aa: CASRLPGLGSRGELFF
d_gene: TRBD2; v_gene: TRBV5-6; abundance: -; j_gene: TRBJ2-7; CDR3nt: TGTGCCAGCAGCTGGACTAGCGGGACCCTCTCCTACGAGCAGTACTTC; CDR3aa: CASSWTSGTLSYEQYF
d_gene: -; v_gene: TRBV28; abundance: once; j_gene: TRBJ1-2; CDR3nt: TGTGCCAGCAGTTTAAATCATGGCTACACCTTC; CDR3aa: CASSLNHGYTF
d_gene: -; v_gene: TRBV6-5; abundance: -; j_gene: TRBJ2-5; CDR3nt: TGTGCCAGCAGCGCCGTCGCGGGCAGGCAAGAGACCCAGTACTTC; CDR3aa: CASSAVAGRQETQYF
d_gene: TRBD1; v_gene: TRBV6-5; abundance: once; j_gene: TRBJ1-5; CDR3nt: TGTGCCAGCAGTCCCGGGACAGGGTTACATCAGCCCCAGCATTTT; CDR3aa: CASSPGTGLHQPQHF
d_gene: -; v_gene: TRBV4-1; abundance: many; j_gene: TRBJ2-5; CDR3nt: TGCGCCAGCAGCCAAGACGGCAGGCTAGCAGTGGAGACCCAGTACTTC; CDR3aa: CASSQDGRLAVETQYF
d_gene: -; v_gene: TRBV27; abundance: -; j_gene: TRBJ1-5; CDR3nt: TGTGCCAGCAGCCAACAACAGGGTAATCAGCCCCAGCATTTT; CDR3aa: CASSQQQGNQPQHF
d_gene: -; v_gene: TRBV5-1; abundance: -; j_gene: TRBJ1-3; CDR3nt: TGCGCCAGCAGCCTGGAGGGACACAGCTCTGGAAACACCATATATTTT; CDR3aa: CASSLEGHSSGNTIYF
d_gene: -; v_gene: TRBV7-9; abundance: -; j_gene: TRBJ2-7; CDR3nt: TGTGCCAGCAGCTCGCACCAAATTTACGAGCAGTACTTC; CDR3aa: CASSSHQIYEQYF
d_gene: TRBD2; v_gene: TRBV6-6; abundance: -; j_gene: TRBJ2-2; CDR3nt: TGTGCCAGCAGTGAGCTACCGGGGGGTACCGGGGAGCTGTTTTTT; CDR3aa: CASSELPGGTGELFF
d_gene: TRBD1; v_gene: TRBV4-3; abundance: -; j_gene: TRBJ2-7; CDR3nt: TGCGCCAGCAGCCAAGAGAGTGGGACAGGGTCCTACGAGCAGTACTTC; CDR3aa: CASSQESGTGSYEQYF
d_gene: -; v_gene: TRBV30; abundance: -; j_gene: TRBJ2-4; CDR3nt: TGTGCCTGGAGTTTGGAGGGCGGTTCCAAAAACATTCAGTACTTC; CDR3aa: CAWSLEGGSKNIQYF
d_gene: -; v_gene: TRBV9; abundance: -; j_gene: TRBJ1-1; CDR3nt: TGTGCCAGCAGCCCCAAGGGGGGGGCGACGAACACTGAAGCTTTCTTT; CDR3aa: CASSPKGGATNTEAFF
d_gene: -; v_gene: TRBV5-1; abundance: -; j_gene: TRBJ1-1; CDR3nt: TGCGCCAGCAGCTTTGCAGAGAACACTGAAGCTTTCTTT; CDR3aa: CASSFAENTEAFF
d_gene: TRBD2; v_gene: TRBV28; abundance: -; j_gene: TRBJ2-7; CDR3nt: TGTGCCAGCAGTTCGGCTAGCGGGGCGGGGAGGGAGCAGTACTTC; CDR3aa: CASSSASGAGREQYF
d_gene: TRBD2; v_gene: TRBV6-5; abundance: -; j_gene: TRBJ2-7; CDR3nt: TGTGCCAGCGGCCTAGCGGGTCATCGCTACGAGCAGTACTTC; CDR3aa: CASGLAGHRYEQYF
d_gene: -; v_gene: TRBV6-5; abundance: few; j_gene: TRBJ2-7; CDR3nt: TGTGCCAGCAGTTACTCGGCTAGTACCTACGAGCAGTACTTC; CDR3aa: CASSYSASTYEQYF
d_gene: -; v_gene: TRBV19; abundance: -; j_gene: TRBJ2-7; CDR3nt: TGTGCCAGTGTTTCCCCTGGGACGCATTCCTACGAGCAGTACTTC; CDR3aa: CASVSPGTHSYEQYF
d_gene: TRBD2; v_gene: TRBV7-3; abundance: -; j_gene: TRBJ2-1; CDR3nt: TGTGCCAGCAGCTCGGTGGGACTAGCGGAGAGGGATGAGCAGTTCTTC; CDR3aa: CASSSVGLAERDEQFF